These T cell receptor beta chains were read from a single sample in a study of blood T cell repertoires in COVID-19. TCRdb's copy holds only in-frame clones and misses some; the assay was immunoSEQ multiplex PCR. The sample records roughly 80,000 clones, about 78% being singletons. What was sequenced was peripheral blood. These receptors came from a human donor in a cohort sampled during active COVID-19. The CDR3 runs from the conserved cysteine through the conserved F or W. D genes are given only for firm matches. Not all rows give a size; the values are once, few, many and, for expanded clones, a class.

j_gene,abundance,v_gene,d_gene,CDR3aa
TRBJ1-5,medium-sized,TRBV11-3,.,CASSSGVHQPQHF
TRBJ1-2,.,TRBV6-5,.,CASSSTGFDGYTF
TRBJ1-1,.,TRBV5-4,.,CASSHRQGSNTEAFF
TRBJ2-3,few,TRBV3-1/TRBV3-2,TRBD2,CASSPYAGGLVDTQYF
TRBJ1-1,.,TRBV11-2,.,CASSLGTPNTEAFF
TRBJ2-7,many,TRBV29-1,.,CSVEMRFPRYEQYF
TRBJ2-6,.,TRBV19,TRBD2,CATREGPSLSGANVLTF
TRBJ2-2,.,TRBV19,TRBD1,CASSRKGQGFTGELFF
TRBJ2-6,.,TRBV30,.,CAWTVAGANVLTF
TRBJ2-1,.,TRBV18,TRBD2,CASSAPRTSGRFHNEQFF
TRBJ1-2,.,TRBV11-2,TRBD1,CASSLFRTGRNYGYTF
TRBJ1-1,.,TRBV6-5,.,CATFDTAMNTEAFF
TRBJ2-7,few,TRBV6-5,.,CASSTGSSSSYEQYF
TRBJ1-3,once,TRBV7-6,.,CASSAGRGGNTIYF
TRBJ1-2,.,TRBV27,TRBD1,CASSFQGAVDGYTF
TRBJ1-6,.,TRBV5-5,.,CASEGPSKSSYNSPLHF
TRBJ2-3,.,TRBV4-1,.,CASSQVDYTATDTQYF
TRBJ2-1,.,TRBV5-4,.,CASRTARQGLDEQFF
TRBJ2-1,.,TRBV6-4,.,CASSVEAHNEQFF
TRBJ2-3,once,TRBV9,.,CASSVGLGAVDTQYF
TRBJ2-3,once,TRBV5-4,TRBD1,CASSLRRQGGTDTQYF
TRBJ1-5,.,TRBV24-1,.,CATSGAGTPQHF
TRBJ1-3,.,TRBV19,TRBD1,CASTPNTGESSGNTIYF
TRBJ1-1,.,TRBV3-1/TRBV3-2,.,CASSQMTERAFF
TRBJ2-5,.,TRBV19,.,CASSGGGTVQETQYF
TRBJ2-1,.,TRBV4-3,TRBD2,CASSQVSLAVSYNEQFF
TRBJ1-6,.,TRBV11-2,.,CASSHPWGLDSLNSPLHF
TRBJ2-5,.,TRBV9,TRBD2,CASSEGTSGGASIETQYF
TRBJ1-2,few,TRBV24-1,.,CATSAAAINYGYTF
TRBJ1-5,.,TRBV2,.,CASSEPGSGQPQHF
TRBJ1-1,.,TRBV28,.,CASSSEGGVAFF
TRBJ2-2,.,TRBV7-3,.,CASSPGGRNTGELFF
TRBJ2-5,.,TRBV2,TRBD1,CASIDREETQYF
TRBJ1-6,.,TRBV2,TRBD1,CASSGKTGGWSPLHF
TRBJ2-1,many,TRBV7-2,.,CASSITWGHNEQFF
TRBJ1-2,.,TRBV29-1,TRBD1,CSVSDRAGGYTF
TRBJ2-5,.,TRBV20-1,TRBD2,CSAGGTSGQETQYF
TRBJ2-5,.,TRBV6-1,TRBD1,CASSETGALYQETQYF
TRBJ1-2,.,TRBV6-6,.,CASTTGDGYTF
TRBJ2-2,.,TRBV19,.,CASILAAGGVAGELFF